This TCR beta chain was recorded in a study of blood T cell repertoires in COVID-19. Sequencing was performed with immunoSEQ multiplex PCR; in TCRdb, only in-frame clones are kept and a portion is missing. The table includes a few hundred thousand clones, about four fifths detected once. Germline V gene sequence: CDR1 LNHDA, CDR2 SQIVND (reference sequence). Trimming pared 5 bases from V and 3 bases from J, leaving 14 bases between. This CDR3 comprises 15 residues. This chain links TRBV19 with TRBJ1-5; a weak D match, TRBD1 (5 bases). Sample: peripheral blood. The clonotype was recovered from a woman aged 18-29 years with acute or convalescent COVID-19. CDR3 protein: CASSPRQGNNQPQHF. The CDR3 DNA sequence: TGTGCCAGTAGTCCTAGGCAGGGTAACAATCAGCCCCAGCATTTT. The full variable domain, with the rest looked up from reference TRBV19 and TRBJ1-5, is DGGITQSPKYLFRKEGQNVTLSCEQNLNHDAMYWYRQDPGQGLRLIYYSQIVNDFQKGDIAEGYSVSREKKESFPLTVTSAQKNPTAFYLCASSPRQGNNQPQHFGDGTRLSIL.